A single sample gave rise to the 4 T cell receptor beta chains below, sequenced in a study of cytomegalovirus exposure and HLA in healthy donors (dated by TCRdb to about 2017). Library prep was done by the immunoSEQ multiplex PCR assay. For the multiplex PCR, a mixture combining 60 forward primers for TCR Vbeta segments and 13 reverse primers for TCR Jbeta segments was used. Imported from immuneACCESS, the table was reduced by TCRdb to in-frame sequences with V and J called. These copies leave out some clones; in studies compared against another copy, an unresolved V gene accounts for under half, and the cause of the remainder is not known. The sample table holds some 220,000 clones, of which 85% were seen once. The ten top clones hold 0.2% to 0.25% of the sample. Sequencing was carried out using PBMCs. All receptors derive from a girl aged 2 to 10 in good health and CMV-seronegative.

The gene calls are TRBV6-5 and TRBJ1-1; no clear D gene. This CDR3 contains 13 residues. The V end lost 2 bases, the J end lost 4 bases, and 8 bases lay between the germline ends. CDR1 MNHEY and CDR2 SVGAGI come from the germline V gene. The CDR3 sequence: CASSYRETTEAFF. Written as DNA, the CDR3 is TGTGCCAGCAGTTACAGGGAGACCACTGAAGCTTTCTTT.

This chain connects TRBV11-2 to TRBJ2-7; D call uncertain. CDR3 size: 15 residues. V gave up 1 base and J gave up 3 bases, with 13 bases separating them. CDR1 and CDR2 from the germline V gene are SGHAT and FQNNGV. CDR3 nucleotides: TGTGCCAGCAGCTTAGGAGCGACCCCCTTCTACGAGCAGTACTTC. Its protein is CASSLGATPFYEQYF.

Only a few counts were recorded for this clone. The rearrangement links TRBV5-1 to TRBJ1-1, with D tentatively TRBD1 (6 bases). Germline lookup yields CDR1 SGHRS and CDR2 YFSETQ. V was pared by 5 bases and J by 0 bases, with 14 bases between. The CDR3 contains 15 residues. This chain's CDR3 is CASRVAGHLNTEAFF. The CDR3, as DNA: TGCGCCAGCAGGGTAGCGGGACACCTGAACACTGAAGCTTTCTTT.

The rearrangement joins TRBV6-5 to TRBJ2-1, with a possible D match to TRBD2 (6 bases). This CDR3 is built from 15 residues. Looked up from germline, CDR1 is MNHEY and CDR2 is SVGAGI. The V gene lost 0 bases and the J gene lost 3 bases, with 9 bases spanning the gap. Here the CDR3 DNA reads TGTGCCAGCAGTTACTCACCAGCGGGCTACAATGAGCAGTTCTTC. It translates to CASSYSPAGYNEQFF.